Below, 2 T cell receptor beta chains from the same sample are listed, as sequenced in a study of shared clonotypes between healthy human individuals. Sequenced by immunoSEQ multiplex PCR; TCRdb stores in-frame clones only, minus some. The sample shows 500,000 or so clones, about 96% of them seen only once. Sequenced material: naive CD4+ T cells sorted from blood. Subset of the sample: CD45RA+ positively selected. The receptors were gathered from a woman aged 25-40 years in good health.

The chain couples TRBV7-6 to TRBJ1-1; TRBD1 matches at 7 bases. V trimming: 4 bases; J trimming: 2 bases; junction bases outside the gene matches: 1. The CDR3 loop spans 13 amino acids. CDR1 is SGHVS and CDR2 is FNYEAQ in the germline V gene. The CDR3 spells CASSWDSNTEAFF. The CDR3 coding sequence is TGTGCCAGCAGCTGGGACAGCAACACTGAAGCTTTCTTT.

The J gene is TRBJ1-2, the V gene TRBV10-3; D might be TRBD1 (5 bases). The CDR3 sequence is 13 residues long. The ends were cut back, 10 bases at V and 4 bases at J, with 16 bases in the middle. The germline gives CDR1 ENHRY, CDR2 SYGVKD. In DNA form, the CDR3 reads TGTGCCACCTTGAACATGCAGGGCTATGGCTACACCTTC. Its translation is CATLNMQGYGYTF.